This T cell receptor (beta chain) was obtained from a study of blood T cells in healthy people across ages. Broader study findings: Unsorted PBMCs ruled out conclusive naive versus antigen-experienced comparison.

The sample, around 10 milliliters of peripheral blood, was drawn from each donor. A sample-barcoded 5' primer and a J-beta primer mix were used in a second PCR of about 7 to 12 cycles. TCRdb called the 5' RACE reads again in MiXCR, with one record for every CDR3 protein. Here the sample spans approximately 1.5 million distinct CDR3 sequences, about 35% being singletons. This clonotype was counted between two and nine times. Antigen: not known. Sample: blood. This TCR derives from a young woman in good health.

CDR3 nucleotides: TGTGCCAGCAGTGGACAGGGGGCTAAGAATCAGCCCCAGCATTTT. Translation: CASSGQGAKNQPQHF. The V gene is TRBV6-1, the J gene TRBJ1-5; TRBD1 agrees at 10 bases. V lost 4 bases and J lost 4; bases outside the gene matches: 4. The CDR3 consists of 15 residues. Germline CDR1 and CDR2: MNHNS and SASEGT.